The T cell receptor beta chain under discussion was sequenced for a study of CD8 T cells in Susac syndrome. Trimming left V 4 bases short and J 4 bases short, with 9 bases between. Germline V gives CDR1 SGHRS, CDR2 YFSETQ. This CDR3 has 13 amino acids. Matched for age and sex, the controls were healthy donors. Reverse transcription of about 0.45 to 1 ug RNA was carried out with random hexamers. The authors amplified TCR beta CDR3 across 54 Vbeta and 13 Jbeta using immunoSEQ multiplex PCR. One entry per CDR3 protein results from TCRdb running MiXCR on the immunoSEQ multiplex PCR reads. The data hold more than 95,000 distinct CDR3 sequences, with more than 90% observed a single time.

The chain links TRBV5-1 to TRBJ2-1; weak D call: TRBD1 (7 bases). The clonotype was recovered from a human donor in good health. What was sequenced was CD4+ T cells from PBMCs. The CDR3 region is CASSPGGYNEQFF. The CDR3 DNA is TGCGCCAGCAGCCCAGGGGGGTACAATGAGCAGTTCTTC.